This T cell receptor beta chain is from a study of CD8+CD57+ T cells in acquired aplastic anemia. Sequencing involved patients with CD8+CD57+ cell expansion previously shown by flow cytometry. Profiling of TCR beta VDJ combinations and CDR3 sequences used genomic DNA as template. TCRdb ran MiXCR on the reads and lists one entry per CDR3 protein. The sample has about 270,000 distinct CDR3 sequences, roughly 82% seen once. Germline V gene data show CDR1 as SGHTA and CDR2 as FQGTGA. V shed 2 bases and J 15 bases; nucleotides not matched to a gene: 14. The CDR3 has 14 amino acids. The sequencing sample was made of sorted CD4+, CD8+, or CD8+CD57+ T cells (not recorded which) from PBMCs. This receptor was obtained from a human donor with aplastic anemia. The V and J genes are TRBV7-3 and TRBJ2-3, with 7 bases aligning to TRBD2. CDR3 sequence (DNA): TGTGCCAGCAGCTTAGCGGGAGAGAAACACACAAGCTATTTT. Translating gives CASSLAGEKHTSYF.